This T cell receptor beta chain was retrieved from a study of neurological immune-mediated disorders. Study-level findings and limits: In HTLV-1-associated myelopathy, TCR clonal expansion was greatest, whereas multiple sclerosis had the least, falling below healthy controls. Association with the multiple sclerosis repertoire cluster was not found for any clinical or MRI feature.

It was by 5'RACE with 10-nucleotide random UMIs that the cDNA was made. TCRdb re-called the 5' RACE reads with MiXCR, one entry per CDR3 protein. In the table there are tens of thousands of distinct CDR3 sequences, under 4.5% of which are singletons. Unsorted libraries came from 2 million PBMCs stored at -80 °C. This clonotype appeared many times. The antigen is unknown. The CDR3 extends over 14 amino acids. The germline gives CDR1 SGHRS, CDR2 YFSETQ. V was pared by 4 bases and J by 4 bases, with 5 bases of the junction left unmatched. The sequenced sample was PBMCs. The chain is built from TRBV5-1 and TRBJ2-3; TRBD1 matches 8 bases. This receptor was taken from a woman in her 50s with multiple sclerosis. The CDR3 nucleotides are TGCGCCAGCAGCCAGACAGGGGTGGCAGATACGCAGTATTTT. Translation gives CASSQTGVADTQYF.